This paragraph reports one T cell receptor beta chain. The record originates from a study of shared clonotypes between healthy human individuals. The assay used deep level. Each PCR replicate run on unsorted PBMC took in approximately 270 ng DNA, tens of thousands of T cell genomes. Assay: immunoSEQ multiplex PCR; the TCRdb copy retains only in-frame clones and omits some. The table includes about 560,000 clones, around 81% detected once. Per the germline V gene, CDR1 is SGHTA and CDR2 is FQGNSA. The CDR3 loop spans 15 amino acids. J lost 1 base, V lost 1 base, and 3 bases had no gene match. The sample was PBMCs. The origin of this receptor is a middle-aged woman in good health. Some clones in this sample may be carry-over from other donors' samples. V is TRBV7-2 and J is TRBJ2-7; 8 bases map to TRBD2. CDR3 DNA: TGTGCCAGCAGCTTAGTTCCGGGAGGGTCCTACGAGCAGTACTTC. It encodes CASSLVPGGSYEQYF.